This TCR beta chain came from a study of CD8 T cells in ankylosing spondylitis. Findings and limits, study-wide: A CD8+ phenotype characterized the disease-linked clones, which were relatively rare in peripheral blood. Reportedly, disease-linked clones are significantly enriched in ankylosing spondylitis patients' matched synovial fluid. It appeared that ankylosing spondylitis blood was characterized by a TCR beta motif of 8 or 9 highly homologous variants.

About this clonotype: No antigen is known for it.

MiXCR, applied by TCRdb to the 5' RACE reads, yields one record per CDR3 protein. The sample holds about 140,000 distinct CDR3 sequences, 6.5% to 8.5% seen once. The sequenced sample consisted of synovial fluid, either unsorted or a sorted T cell fraction (not recorded which). The sequence was collected from a male donor with ankylosing spondylitis.

The CDR3 is CASSRQGFQETQYF. For the CDR3, the DNA is TGTGCCAGCAGTCGACAGGGATTCCAAGAGACCCAGTACTTC. This chain joins TRBV11-2 and TRBJ2-5; 7 nucleotides align to TRBD1. V lost 6 bases and J lost 1; bases outside the gene matches: 5. Looked up from germline, CDR1 is SGHAT and CDR2 is FQNNGV. This CDR3 has 14 residues.